This T cell receptor beta chain was captured by sequencing in a study of response to subunit inactivated influenza vaccine. Study-level results: Authors suggested that a seasonal influenza vaccination recruits few new T cells each time.

TCRdb re-called the RT-PCR reads through MiXCR, storing one row per CDR3 protein. The sample consists of about 780,000 distinct CDR3 sequences, around 20% of them appearing once. Germline V gene sequence: CDR1 DFQATT, CDR2 SNEGSKA (reference sequence). The length of the CDR3 is 16 residues. Trimming pared 4 bases from V and 4 bases from J, leaving 20 bases between. A note on this clonotype: Its antigen is still unknown.

The clonotype comes from a man aged 45-65 years who received an inactivated influenza vaccine. The chain carries TRBV20-1 and TRBJ2-1, with a tentative D call TRBD2 (6 bases). Sequencing used PBMCs from blood, obtained roughly 5 days after vaccination. CDR3 residues: CSAKARSGVHYNEQFF. Here the CDR3 DNA reads TGCAGTGCTAAAGCTAGGTCGGGGGTACATTACAATGAGCAGTTCTTC.